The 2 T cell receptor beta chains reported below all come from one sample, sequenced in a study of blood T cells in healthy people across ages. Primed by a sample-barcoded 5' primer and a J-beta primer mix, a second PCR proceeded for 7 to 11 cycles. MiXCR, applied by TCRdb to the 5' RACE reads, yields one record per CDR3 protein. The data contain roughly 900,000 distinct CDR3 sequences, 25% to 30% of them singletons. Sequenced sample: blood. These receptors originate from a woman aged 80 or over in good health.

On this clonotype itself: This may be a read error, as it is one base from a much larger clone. The CDR3 protein is CSASGQSNEQFF. CDR3 in DNA: TGCAGTGCTAGCGGCCAGAGCAATGAGCAGTTCTTC. The J gene is TRBJ2-1, the V gene TRBV20-1; D remains ambiguous. Trimming pared 3 bases from V and 6 bases from J, leaving 9 bases between. CDR1 and CDR2 from the germline V gene are DFQATT and SNEGSKA (reference sequence). The CDR3 consists of 12 residues.

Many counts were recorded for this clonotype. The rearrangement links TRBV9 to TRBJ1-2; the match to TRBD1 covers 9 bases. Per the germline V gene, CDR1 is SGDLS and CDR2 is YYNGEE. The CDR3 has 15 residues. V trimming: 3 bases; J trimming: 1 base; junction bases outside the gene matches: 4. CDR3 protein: CASSEQGALNYGYTF. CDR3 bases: TGTGCCAGCAGCGAACAGGGGGCGCTTAACTATGGCTACACCTTC.